This TCR beta chain was profiled in a study of blood T cells in healthy people across ages. The sample, about 9.2 milliliters of peripheral blood, was drawn from each donor. Germline assignment: CDR1 MDHEN and CDR2 SYDVKM. Trimming shortened V by 2 bases and J by 3 bases, and 7 bases separated the two germline ends. The CDR3 contains 14 residues. For the second PCR, which ran for roughly 7 to 11 cycles, a sample-barcoded 5' primer and a J-beta primer mix were used. One entry per CDR3 protein, called by TCRdb with MiXCR from the 5' RACE reads. The table lists under 800,000 distinct CDR3 sequences, over 20% of them singletons.

This clonotype was sampled from a man between 70 and 80 years old in good health. The sample was blood. The chain carries TRBV28 and TRBJ2-2; D not resolved. In DNA form, the CDR3 reads TGTGCCAGCAGTTTAATTCGGGACACCGGGGAGCTGTTTTTT. Its protein is CASSLIRDTGELFF.